The 28 T cell receptor beta chains given below trace back to one sample, sequenced in a study of shared clonotypes between healthy human individuals (dated by TCRdb to the early 2020s). To prepare the library, the immunoSEQ multiplex PCR assay was applied. TCRdb holds this immuneACCESS table with in-frame rearrangements only. Some clones are missing; in checked studies, unresolved V genes explain under half, and the rest has no known cause. The sample data list some 1,400,000 clones, and around 97% of these were observed just once. The ten largest clones add up to roughly 1.2% of the sample. The sample comprised naive CD4+ T cells sorted from blood. This specimen's cell subset or site label, per the study, means: CD45RA+ positively selected. All receptors come from a young man in good health.

J is TRBJ2-7 and V is TRBV11-2, with 10 nucleotides matching TRBD2. After removal of 0 bases from V and 3 bases from J, the junction contained 5 bases not matched to a gene. In germline, CDR1 is SGHAT, CDR2 FQNNGV. This CDR3 is 16 amino acids long. CDR3 residues: CASSLEWGLALYEQYF. The CDR3 region has the DNA TGTGCCAGCAGCTTAGAGTGGGGACTAGCGCTCTACGAGCAGTACTTC.

CDR3 nucleotides: TGTGCCAGCAGTTTTTGGGGCGGTCAATACAATGAGCAGTTCTTC. Translated, it gives CASSFWGGQYNEQFF. The V and J genes are TRBV28 and TRBJ2-1; D is possibly TRBD1 (5 bases). The CDR3 loop spans 15 amino acids. The germline V gene has CDR1 MDHEN and CDR2 SYDVKM. The V and J ends lost 3 bases and 4 bases respectively, with 13 bases between them.

The chain carries TRBV27 and TRBJ2-3; 9 nucleotides align to TRBD2. The CDR3 is 17 amino acids. CDR1 and CDR2 (germline): MNHEY, SMNVEV (reference sequence). After removal of 4 bases from V and 4 bases from J, the junction contained 12 bases not matched to a gene. CDR3 coding DNA: TGTGCCAGCAGTTCCCCTAGGGGCGGGAGGGCCGCAGATACGCAGTATTTT. Translating gives CASSSPRGGRAADTQYF.

The gene calls are TRBV18 and TRBJ2-3; 10 bases agree with TRBD2. J lost 8 bases, V lost 2 bases, and 7 bases had no gene match. There are 15 residues in the CDR3. Germline CDR1 KGHSH, CDR2 LQKENI. CDR3 amino acids: CASSPIASGSPTQYF. The CDR3 DNA reads as TGTGCCAGCTCACCAATCGCTAGCGGGAGCCCTACGCAGTATTTT.

CDR3 sequence (DNA): TGTGCCAGCAGTTTAATACGCGCGGGGGTGGCCTACGAGCAGTACTTC. Translating it yields CASSLIRAGVAYEQYF. This chain connects TRBV28 to TRBJ2-7; 7 bases fit TRBD2. CDR1 and CDR2 (germline): MDHEN, SYDVKM. J lost 2 bases, V lost 2 bases, and 9 bases had no gene match. CDR3 length: 16 residues.

The gene calls are TRBV5-1 and TRBJ2-2, with no clear D. The CDR3 is 14 residues long. Germline values: CDR1 SGHRS, CDR2 YFSETQ. V lost 3 bases and J 1 base, leaving 7 bases between the germline ends. Here the CDR3 DNA reads TGCGCCAGCAGCTCAACGAGGAACACCGGGGAGCTGTTTTTT. This codes for CASSSTRNTGELFF.

For the CDR3, the DNA is TGTGCCAGCAGCTTAGCCGGACAGGGGGCATATCTCGAGCAGTACTTC. Amino acid sequence: CASSLAGQGAYLEQYF. The J gene is TRBJ2-7, the V gene TRBV7-2; 11 positions agree with TRBD1. This CDR3 comprises 16 residues. Looked up from germline, CDR1 is SGHTA and CDR2 is FQGNSA. J was trimmed by 6 bases and V by 0 bases; bases with no gene match: 7.

The chain recombines TRBV4-2 with TRBJ2-2; D is perhaps TRBD2 (6 bases). The CDR3 sequence is 18 residues long. Germline loops: CDR1 LGHNA, CDR2 YNFKEQ. The V end lost 4 bases, the J end lost 7 bases, and 25 bases lay between the germline ends. CDR3 nucleotides: TGTGCCAGCAGCCGGAATCACGTGGCTAGCGAGACGGGCGGGGAGCTGTTTTTT. Translated, it gives CASSRNHVASETGGELFF.

The chain joins TRBV28 to TRBJ2-1; the D is unclear. Deletions cut 1 base from V and 6 bases from J, with 13 bases between. This CDR3 is built from 15 residues. Germline V gene lookup returns CDR1 MDHEN and CDR2 SYDVKM. CDR3 sequence reads: CASSLSTPPFNEQFF. In DNA form, the CDR3 reads TGTGCCAGCAGTTTATCTACTCCCCCCTTCAATGAGCAGTTCTTC.

This CDR3 is CASSHGTSGAYEQYF. CDR3 DNA sequence: TGCGCCAGCAGCCACGGGACTAGCGGAGCCTACGAGCAGTACTTC. V is TRBV4-1 and J is TRBJ2-7, with 11 positions matching TRBD2. V was clipped by 3 bases and J by 2 bases; unmatched bases: 3. The CDR3 is made up of 15 amino acids. From germline, CDR1 is MGHRA and CDR2 YSYEKL.

The chain uses TRBV18 and TRBJ1-1; D unclear. The V gene's germline CDR1 is KGHSH and CDR2 LQKENI. Trimming shortened V by 3 bases and J by 2 bases, and 16 bases separated the two germline ends. The CDR3 sequence is 16 residues long. As DNA, the CDR3 is TGTGCCAGCTCACCCGACCCGGTCTATATTAACACTGAAGCTTTCTTT. Translating gives CASSPDPVYINTEAFF.

To note about this clone: The same CDR3 also results from other DNA sequences found in this sample. The V gene is TRBV18, the J gene TRBJ2-5; 8 bases fit TRBD2. This CDR3 has 16 residues. Per the germline V gene, CDR1 is KGHSH and CDR2 is LQKENI. V dropped 3 bases and J dropped 0; count of bases not matched to a gene: 6. CDR3 in amino acids: CASSPAGGRHQETQYF. The CDR3 nucleotides read TGTGCCAGCTCACCTGCGGGCGGGAGGCACCAAGAGACCCAGTACTTC.

Here the CDR3 DNA reads TGTGCCAGCAGCCGCCCTGTACAGGGGGCGTTTTACGAGCAGTACTTC. Protein sequence: CASSRPVQGAFYEQYF. The chain carries TRBV5-5 and TRBJ2-7, with 9 bases matching TRBD1. Unmatched junction bases numbered 12, after V lost 4 bases and J lost 4 bases. This CDR3 spans 16 amino acids. In germline, CDR1 is SGHKS, CDR2 YYEKEE (reference sequence).

The chain couples TRBV27 to TRBJ2-7; 8 nucleotides line up with TRBD1. Germline V gene sequence: CDR1 MNHEY, CDR2 SMNVEV (reference sequence). After removal of 6 bases from V and 4 bases from J, the junction contained 14 bases not matched to a gene. CDR3 length equals 16 residues. The CDR3, as DNA: TGTGCCAGCAGCCCCGGACAGGGATTTCTAAAGTACGAGCAGTACTTC. Its protein is CASSPGQGFLKYEQYF.

In the case of this clone: An end of the junction differs from the germline gene, which may be a read error. V usage is TRBV4-3 and J usage is TRBJ2-3, with 8 nucleotides matching TRBD1. This CDR3 contains 15 residues. Germline CDR1 and CDR2: LGHNA and YSLEER. The CDR3 here is CASTQAGGNADTQYF. CDR3 nucleotides: TGCGCCAGCACCCAAGCAGGGGGCAATGCAGATACGCAGTATTTT.

V is TRBV28 and J is TRBJ1-4; D remains ambiguous. The CDR3 spans 13 residues. Germline assignment: CDR1 MDHEN and CDR2 SYDVKM. V lost 7 bases and J lost 8, with 14 bases in between. The CDR3 loop reads CASTDLAGEKLFF. DNA of the CDR3: TGTGCCAGCACCGACCTGGCGGGGGAAAAACTGTTTTTT. Filled out from reference TRBV28 and TRBJ1-4, the complete variable domain reads DVKVTQSSRYLVKRTGEKVFLECVQDMDHENMFWYRQDPGLGLRLIYFSYDVKMKEKGDIPEGYSVSREKKERFSLILESASTNQTSMYLCASTDLAGEKLFFGSGTQLSVL.

The V and J genes are TRBV5-5 and TRBJ2-1, with a weak D call TRBD1 (6 bases). V lost 0 bases and J 8 bases, leaving 15 bases between the germline ends. Germline values: CDR1 SGHKS, CDR2 YYEKEE (reference sequence). This CDR3 has 15 residues. The CDR3 spells CASSLALGQFHEQFF. CDR3 bases: TGTGCCAGCAGCTTGGCCCTCGGACAGTTCCATGAGCAGTTCTTC. Together with reference TRBV5-5 and TRBJ2-1, the CDR3 gives the full variable domain: DAGVTQSPTHLIKTRGQQVTLRCSPISGHKSVSWYQQVLGQGPQFIFQYYEKEERGRGNFPDRFSARQFPNYSSELNVNALLLGDSALYLCASSLALGQFHEQFFGPGTRLTVL.

This sequence joins TRBV7-6 and TRBJ2-3; weak D call: TRBD2 (5 bases). Germline loops: CDR1 SGHVS, CDR2 FNYEAQ. Trimming took off 0 bases at V and 4 bases at J, with 11 bases between the two ends. The CDR3 is made up of 15 amino acids. The CDR3 DNA reads TGTGCCAGCAGCTTAGCACTAGTGGGCGCAGATACGCAGTATTTT. It codes for CASSLALVGADTQYF.

The V and J genes are TRBV10-3 and TRBJ2-7; unclear D gene. The CDR3 loop spans 14 amino acids. V lost 2 bases and J lost 6, with 14 bases in between. Germline CDR1 and CDR2: ENHRY and SYGVKD. CDR3 loop: CAISESMGSIEQYF. Written as DNA, the CDR3 is TGTGCCATCAGTGAGAGTATGGGAAGCATCGAGCAGTACTTC.

This chain uses TRBV2 with TRBJ2-4; a possible D gene is TRBD2 (6 bases). Trimming cost V 3 bases and J 0 bases, with 24 bases left between them. There are 20 residues in the CDR3. The germline V gene has CDR1 SNHLY and CDR2 FYNNEI. CDR3 sequence reads: CASSDTGVDLFTLAKNIQYF. The CDR3 DNA reads TGTGCCAGCAGTGATACGGGAGTAGACCTTTTTACCCTAGCCAAAAACATTCAGTACTTC.

This rearrangement joins TRBV7-2 to TRBJ2-7; TRBD2 matches 14 bases. The CDR3 sequence is 18 residues long. With V trimmed by 0 bases and J by 2 bases, 6 bases remained unmatched. Germline assignment: CDR1 SGHTA and CDR2 FQGNSA. The CDR3 protein is CASSLALRLAGGPYEQYF. Written as DNA, the CDR3 is TGTGCCAGCAGCTTAGCCCTTAGACTAGCGGGAGGGCCCTACGAGCAGTACTTC.

Remarks on this clone: The identical CDR3 is also encoded by other nucleotide sequences in the sample. CDR3 bases: TGTGCCAGCTCACCGATATCGGGATCCACAGATACGCAGTATTTT. Translation gives CASSPISGSTDTQYF. V gene TRBV18 combines with J gene TRBJ2-3; tentative D call: TRBD2 (5 bases). The V gene's germline CDR1 is KGHSH and CDR2 LQKENI. The V end lost 3 bases, the J end lost 2 bases, and 12 bases lay between the germline ends. The length of the CDR3 is 15 residues.

J is TRBJ1-3 and V is TRBV2; D may be TRBD1 (5 bases). Germline V CDR1 and CDR2: SNHLY, FYNNEI. V was shortened by 6 bases and J by 4 bases, with 13 bases between the two germline ends. The CDR3 runs 14 residues. The CDR3 DNA sequence: TGTGCCAGCAGATTCGGACAAGAAGGAAACACCATATATTTT. Amino acids: CASRFGQEGNTIYF.

This clone has just one count. The chain combines TRBV29-1 with TRBJ2-7; no firm D call. V was trimmed by 6 bases and J by 2 bases, leaving 11 bases between them. The CDR3 is 12 residues long. Germline CDR1 SQVTM, CDR2 ANQGSEA. The DNA of the CDR3 is TGCAGCGTGCAGGCTGCCCCCTACGAGCAGTACTTC. Translation: CSVQAAPYEQYF.

The rearrangement uses TRBV6-4 and TRBJ1-2; TRBD1 is a possible D gene (6 bases). The CDR3 sequence is 15 residues long. From germline, CDR1 is MRHNA and CDR2 SNTAGT. The V gene lost 6 bases and the J gene lost 4 bases, with 18 bases spanning the gap. CDR3 DNA: TGTGCCAGCAGCGGGAGGAGGGTGGGGGCCTATGGCTACACCTTC. This codes for CASSGRRVGAYGYTF.

The CDR3 DNA follows: TGTGCCAGTAGTATAGATTCTACTCTAGCGGGAGGGCCTCGCTACTACAATGAGCAGTTCTTC. Its translation: CASSIDSTLAGGPRYYNEQFF. This chain joins TRBV19 and TRBJ2-1; 12 bases are a match to TRBD2. CDR1 is LNHDA and CDR2 is SQIVND in the germline V gene (reference sequence). The CDR3 has 21 amino acids. Germline trimming cut 0 bases from V and 3 bases from J; bases unmatched to any gene: 15.

The sample holds one count of this clone. The chain carries TRBV7-3 and TRBJ2-1, with D perhaps TRBD1 (6 bases). Deletions cut 5 bases from V and 8 bases from J, with 10 bases between. CDR1 is SGHTA, CDR2 FQGTGA, per germline. CDR3 length equals 12 residues. CDR3 bases: TGTGCCAGCAGCGAACAGGGCGATGAGCAGTTCTTC. This sequence encodes CASSEQGDEQFF.

This sequence joins TRBV27 and TRBJ1-2, with 7 positions matching TRBD1. The J segment lost 6 bases and the V segment lost 2 bases, leaving 9 bases of the junction unmatched. The germline gives CDR1 MNHEY, CDR2 SMNVEV (reference sequence). The CDR3 has 15 residues. This chain's CDR3 is CASSLRGGAGHGYTF. In nucleotides, the CDR3 is TGTGCCAGCAGTTTACGAGGGGGCGCGGGGCATGGCTACACCTTC.